These T cell receptor beta chains were read from a single sample in a study of T-cell memory formation after mild COVID-19. TCRdb used MiXCR to reprocess the 5' RACE reads, holding one entry per CDR3 protein. This sample has 350,000 to 500,000 distinct CDR3 sequences, with over 15% found just once. Sequencing input: PBMCs or a T cell subset sorted from them (not recorded which). The origin of the receptors is a man aged 18 to 35 who had mild COVID-19 (a few samples of this study predate the infection). Cell type and time point are not known. Both conserved end residues are part of each CDR3. D genes are given only for firm matches. The listing skips clone size in some rows; elsewhere it reads once, few, many or a size class.

TRBJ2-1,few,TRBD2,TRBV4-1,TGCGCCAGCAGCCAAGAGGCTAGCGGGGATTACTACAATGAGCAGTTCTTC,CASSQEASGDYYNEQFF
TRBJ1-6,NA,NA,TRBV7-8,TGTGCCAGCAGCGGTACAGGGATAGATAATTCACCCCTCCACTTT,CASSGTGIDNSPLHF
TRBJ1-6,NA,NA,TRBV5-1,TGCGCCAGCAGCTTGTATGAAGGGGTTGGTTCACCCCTCCACTTT,CASSLYEGVGSPLHF
TRBJ2-2,NA,NA,TRBV13,TGTGCCAGCAGCTTCCTGTACACCGGGGAGCTGTTTTTT,CASSFLYTGELFF
TRBJ2-6,few,NA,TRBV12-3/TRBV12-4,TGTGCCAGCAGCTCAGAGGGAATGAGCTCTGGGGCCAACGTCCTGACTTTC,CASSSEGMSSGANVLTF
TRBJ2-7,NA,TRBD1,TRBV5-1,TGCGCCAGCAGCATCCCATCGCCGGGACAGGGGGACCAGTACTTC,CASSIPSPGQGDQYF
TRBJ2-1,NA,NA,TRBV2,TGTGCCTCGTCCGGGGCAGGGTTGGATGAGCAGTTCTTC,CASSGAGLDEQFF
TRBJ2-6,NA,NA,TRBV5-1,TGCGCCAGCAGCTTTTGGTTCGACTCGGTCTCTGGGGCCAACGTCCTGACTTTC,CASSFWFDSVSGANVLTF
TRBJ2-2,few,NA,TRBV4-1,TGCGCCAGCAGCCGCTATCATGGCAGGTTAAATTCTGGCACCGGGGAGCTGTTTTTT,CASSRYHGRLNSGTGELFF
TRBJ2-2,few,TRBD2,TRBV7-3,TGTGCCAGCAGCTTATCCCGCGGGGGGAGTAACACCGGGGAGCTGTTTTTT,CASSLSRGGSNTGELFF
TRBJ1-5,many,NA,TRBV2,TGTGCCAGCAGGGTAGAGGGCAATCAGCCCCAGCATTTT,CASRVEGNQPQHF
TRBJ1-6,NA,NA,TRBV20-1,TGCAGTGCTGATCTACGACCAGACTATAATTCACCCCTCCACTTT,CSADLRPDYNSPLHF
TRBJ2-7,NA,NA,TRBV19,TGTGCCAGTAGTTCTGGTCTCTTCCCCTACGAGCAGTACTTC,CASSSGLFPYEQYF
TRBJ1-5,NA,TRBD1,TRBV20-1,TGCAGTGCTAGAATAGGGGGCTTGGGTCAGCCCCAGCATTTT,CSARIGGLGQPQHF
TRBJ1-2,NA,NA,TRBV3-1,TGTGCCAGCAGCCAAGGATTTGGGGGCCGTGGCTACACCTTC,CASSQGFGGRGYTF
TRBJ2-1,NA,TRBD2,TRBV29-1,TGCAGCGTTGATCGGGCACTAGCGGGGGGGCCGTGGGAGCAGTTCTTC,CSVDRALAGGPWEQFF
TRBJ2-2,NA,NA,TRBV7-2,TGTGCCAGCAGCTTGATACCAACCGGGAGCTACACCGGGGAGCTGTTTTTT,CASSLIPTGSYTGELFF
TRBJ2-2,few,NA,TRBV13,TGTGCCAGCAGCTTCGCCCTTGACAACACCGGGGAGCTGTTTTTT,CASSFALDNTGELFF
TRBJ2-5,few,NA,TRBV5-1,TGCGCCAGCAGCCCCGCCGGACTTGGGTATCCCCCAAGCCAAGAGACCCAGTACTTC,CASSPAGLGYPPSQETQYF
TRBJ2-1,many,TRBD2,TRBV20-1,TGCAGTGCTAGCGGGGGGGCCTCCTACAATGAGCAGTTCTTC,CSASGGASYNEQFF